The 7 T cell receptor beta chains given below trace back to one sample, sequenced in a study of cytomegalovirus exposure and HLA in healthy donors (dated by TCRdb to about 2017). The method was the immunoSEQ multiplex PCR assay. A mixture of 60 forward primers for TCR Vbeta segments and 13 reverse primers for TCR Jbeta segments was used in the multiplex PCR. In TCRdb, the immuneACCESS table is reduced to in-frame sequences with V and J assigned. These tables do not hold every clone; where another copy was compared, an unresolved V gene accounts for under half, and the others remain unexplained. Recorded for this sample are about 160,000 clones; 75% to 80% of them occurred a single time. The biggest ten clones account for just under 1% of the sample. Specimen: PBMCs. These receptors all come from a woman aged 45-60 years in good health and CMV-seropositive.

The chain recombines TRBV28 with TRBJ1-5, with TRBD1 matching over 11 bases. Germline CDR1 MDHEN, CDR2 SYDVKM. The CDR3 consists of 17 residues. V shed 4 bases, J shed 4 bases, and the junction held 9 bases outside the gene matches. The CDR3 DNA reads TGTGCCAGCAGTTCCTTAGCCGGGACAGGGGGGAATCAGCCCCAGCATTTT. It encodes CASSSLAGTGGNQPQHF.

Comment on this clone: One end of the junction fails to match germline, which may point to a read error. This sequence joins TRBV5-3 and TRBJ1-1, with D unclear. TRBV5-3 is known as an ORF, though its function is uncertain. The CDR3 spans 15 residues. CDR3 sequence reads: CARSLATFLNTEAFF. In nucleotides, the CDR3 is TGTGCCAGAAGTTTGGCCACATTTCTGAACACTGAAGCTTTCTTT.

This chain joins TRBV4-2 and TRBJ2-7; 9 positions match TRBD2. The length of the CDR3 is 15 residues. The germline V gene encodes CDR1 LGHNA and CDR2 YNFKEQ. V lost 5 bases to trimming and J lost 2 bases; unmatched junction nucleotides: 7. CDR3 bases: TGTGCCAGCAGCTTGCGGGAGGGTGGGACCTACGAGCAGTACTTC. Amino acids: CASSLREGGTYEQYF.

The CDR3 reads CASSIKSDYTMYEQYF. The CDR3, as DNA: TGTGCCAGTAGTATAAAGTCGGACTATACAATGTACGAGCAGTACTTC. The J gene is TRBJ2-7, the V gene TRBV19, with D possibly matching TRBD2 (6 bases). V lost 2 bases and J 4 bases, leaving 18 bases between the germline ends. This CDR3 region has 16 residues. Germline V gene lookup returns CDR1 LNHDA and CDR2 SQIVND (reference sequence).

This chain joins TRBV27 and TRBJ1-4; 10 nucleotides align to TRBD1. Germline assignment: CDR1 MNHEY and CDR2 SMNVEV (reference sequence). V shed 9 bases, J shed 7 bases, and the junction held 2 bases outside the gene matches. This CDR3 contains 12 residues. The CDR3 loop is CASRDRGEKLFF. The CDR3, as DNA: TGTGCCAGTAGGGACAGGGGTGAAAAACTGTTTTTT.

In this sample, this clone turned up once. The rearrangement joins TRBV5-1 to TRBJ2-3; tentative D call: TRBD2 (7 bases). The CDR3 is made up of 14 amino acids. Trimming took 5 bases from V and 1 from J, leaving 11 bases between them. CDR1 and CDR2 from the germline V gene are SGHRS and YFSETQ. DNA for the CDR3: TGCGCCAGCAGAGGGGGGGGAGGCACAGATACGCAGTATTTT. This gives the protein CASRGGGGTDTQYF.

The CDR3 is CASSARRQSWNTEAFF. CDR3 sequence (DNA): TGTGCCAGTAGTGCCCGGCGACAGAGCTGGAACACTGAAGCTTTCTTT. This chain connects TRBV19 to TRBJ1-1, with a weak D call TRBD1 (5 bases). The germline CDR1 and CDR2 sequences are LNHDA and SQIVND (reference sequence). Trimming removed 5 bases from V and 1 base from J, with 17 bases in between. This CDR3 contains 16 residues.